This entry describes one TCR beta chain. Trimming took 5 bases from V and 3 from J; bases not matched to a gene: 11. The CDR3 spans 16 residues. Germline V gene data show CDR1 as MDHEN and CDR2 as SYDVKM. The record originates from a study of cytomegalovirus exposure and HLA in healthy donors. PCR employed 60 Vbeta and 13 Jbeta primers. Generated by immunoSEQ multiplex PCR, the TCRdb table keeps only in-frame clones and is missing some. The top ten clones hold under 1.5% of a sample with some 140,000 clones, about four fifths of them seen once. The chain uses TRBV28 and TRBJ2-5; 8 nucleotides line up with TRBD1. The sample comprised PBMCs. The clonotype originates from a male donor in good health and CMV-seropositive. The chain's CDR3 is CASSPRQGWGEETQYF. The CDR3 DNA follows: TGTGCCAGCAGTCCCCGACAGGGGTGGGGGGAAGAGACCCAGTACTTC.